The 21 T cell receptor beta chains in this list originate from one sample, sequenced in a study of T-cell reconstitution after alpha-beta-depleted transplantation in children. Library preparation (for TCRbeta) was performed with unique molecular identifiers. TCRdb recomputed calls from the PCR reads with MiXCR, one row per CDR3 protein. The data hold approximately 350,000 distinct CDR3 sequences, with under 20% observed a single time. Sequences were derived from PBMCs, mostly from graft donor cells, sampled 360 days after TCRalphabeta/CD19-depleted stem cell transplant. The receptors here all came from a male patient between 2 and 9 years old who had a stem cell transplant for acute lymphoblastic leukemia, so the T cells may come from the graft donor.

There are a few counts of this clonotype. The CDR3, as DNA: TGTGCCAGCAGTTACGCCGATCCGGGACAGTTTAGCAATCAGCCCCAGCATTTT. It encodes CASSYADPGQFSNQPQHF. The chain uses TRBV6-5 and TRBJ1-5; 7 nucleotides line up with TRBD1. The CDR3 covers 18 residues. The germline V gene encodes CDR1 MNHEY and CDR2 SVGAGI. Trimming took 2 bases from V and 0 from J; bases not matched to a gene: 10.

V usage is TRBV20-1 and J usage is TRBJ2-7, with D possibly TRBD1 on 5 matching bases. Germline V gene sequence: CDR1 DFQATT, CDR2 SNEGSKA (reference sequence). The V end lost 3 bases, the J end lost 0 bases, and 9 bases lay between the germline ends. The length of the CDR3 is 13 residues. The DNA for the CDR3 is TGCAGTGCTAGGGCAGGGAACTCCTACGAGCAGTACTTC. It encodes CSARAGNSYEQYF.

This rearrangement joins TRBV20-1 to TRBJ2-3, with no clear D. The CDR3 totals 15 residues. From germline, CDR1 is DFQATT and CDR2 SNEGSKA (reference sequence). Trimming took off 1 base at V and 0 bases at J, with 11 bases between the two ends. The CDR3 nucleotides are TGCAGTGCTAGAGGGCGGCGGCGTAGCACAGATACGCAGTATTTT. Encoded protein: CSARGRRRSTDTQYF.

The gene calls are TRBV4-1 and TRBJ2-3, with TRBD1 identical over 8 bases. Per germline, CDR1 MGHRA and CDR2 YSYEKL. The CDR3 has 17 amino acids. Unmatched junction bases numbered 12, after V lost 4 bases and J lost 3 bases. The CDR3, as DNA: TGCGCCAGCAGCCGAGCACTCCAGGGGGCCCTAACAGATACGCAGTATTTT. Amino acids: CASSRALQGALTDTQYF.

There are a few counts of this clonotype. The V and J genes are TRBV10-3 and TRBJ2-5; 12 nucleotides match TRBD2. After removal of 0 bases from V and 5 bases from J, the junction contained 4 bases not matched to a gene. Per the germline V gene, CDR1 is ENHRY and CDR2 is SYGVKD. This CDR3 comprises 16 residues. CDR3 sequence reads: CAISESTSGRAETQYF. For the CDR3, the DNA is TGTGCCATCAGTGAGTCGACTAGCGGGAGAGCGGAGACCCAGTACTTC.

This clonotype was detected a few times. The CDR3 protein is CASSHRVNSPLHF. CDR3 DNA sequence: TGTGCCAGCAGCCACCGGGTTAATTCACCCCTCCACTTT. V usage is TRBV27 and J usage is TRBJ1-6; D is unclear. Per the germline V gene, CDR1 is MNHEY and CDR2 is SMNVEV (reference sequence). There are 13 residues in the CDR3. Trimming took 6 bases from V and 6 from J, leaving 9 bases between them.

V and J are TRBV24-1 and TRBJ2-3, with TRBD1 identical over 9 bases. V shed 1 base and J 7 bases; nucleotides not matched to a gene: 5. The CDR3 consists of 15 residues. Germline CDR1 and CDR2: KGHDR and SFDVKD. In nucleotides, the CDR3 is TGTGCCACCAGTGATTTCCGGGACAGGGAAAATACGCAGTATTTT. Encoded protein: CATSDFRDRENTQYF.

Many counts were recorded for this clonotype. The V call is TRBV5-1, the J call TRBJ2-7, with D unresolved. Germline V CDR1 and CDR2: SGHRS, YFSETQ. CDR3 length: 12 residues. Trimming cost V 0 bases and J 9 bases, with 10 bases left between them. Written as DNA, the CDR3 is TGCGCCAGCAGCTTGGGCTACAGAGGGCAGTACTTC. Residues: CASSLGYRGQYF. The full variable domain, rest sourced from reference TRBV5-1 and TRBJ2-7, is KAGVTQTPRYLIKTRGQQVTLSCSPISGHRSVSWYQQTPGQGLQFLFEYFSETQRNKGNFPGRFSGRQFSNSRSEMNVSTLELGDSALYLCASSLGYRGQYFGPGTRLTVT.

In its sample, this clonotype was seen many times. At one end, the junction sequence differs from germline, possibly due to a read error. The rearrangement links TRBV5-1 to TRBJ2-5; D perhaps matches TRBD2 (6 bases). Germline assignment: CDR1 SGHRS and CDR2 YFSETQ. There are 12 residues in the CDR3. The CDR3 DNA reads as TGTGCCAGCAGCCGTGGGGGGGAGACCCAGTACTTC. This encodes CASSRGGETQYF.

This clonotype has a count of ten or more. This chain uses TRBV29-1 with TRBJ2-7; 7 positions agree with TRBD1. Germline V gene lookup returns CDR1 SQVTM and CDR2 ANQGSEA. The CDR3 has 14 amino acids. V dropped 7 bases and J dropped 4; count of bases not matched to a gene: 13. The CDR3 is CSGDRGHTLYEQYF. DNA of the CDR3: TGCAGCGGGGATAGGGGGCACACCCTTTACGAGCAGTACTTC.

This chain links TRBV7-2 with TRBJ2-1; D not resolved. The V end lost 3 bases, the J end lost 7 bases, and 16 bases lay between the germline ends. Germline values: CDR1 SGHTA, CDR2 FQGNSA. This CDR3 has 15 amino acids. CDR3 loop: CASSFEMNVPNEQFF. The CDR3 DNA reads as TGTGCCAGCAGCTTTGAAATGAATGTGCCTAATGAGCAGTTCTTC. Variable domain in full (rest from reference TRBV7-2 and TRBJ2-1): GAGVSQSPSNKVTEKGKDVELRCDPISGHTALYWYRQSLGQGLEFLIYFQGNSAPDKSGLPSDRFSAERTGGSVSTLTIQRTQQEDSAVYLCASSFEMNVPNEQFFGPGTRLTVL.

The J gene is TRBJ2-1, the V gene TRBV4-1, with 14 bases aligning to TRBD2. The CDR3 is 22 amino acids. CDR1 and CDR2 from the germline V gene are MGHRA and YSYEKL. Trimming removed 0 bases from V and 5 bases from J; junction bases left unmatched: 18. The CDR3 reads CASSQDWVPGLAGDPGDNEQFF. CDR3 DNA sequence: TGCGCCAGCAGCCAAGATTGGGTACCGGGACTAGCGGGAGATCCAGGGGACAATGAGCAGTTCTTC.

The CDR3: CASSFGGIGLNTGELFF. The DNA of the CDR3 is TGCGCCAGCAGCTTCGGGGGTATTGGCCTGAACACCGGGGAGCTGTTTTTT. This rearrangement joins TRBV5-1 to TRBJ2-2; D may be TRBD2 (6 bases). The germline V gene encodes CDR1 SGHRS and CDR2 YFSETQ. V lost 2 bases to trimming and J lost 1 base, with 15 bases between them. CDR3 length equals 17 residues.

The chain couples TRBV28 to TRBJ1-4; 9 bases align to TRBD1. This CDR3 comprises 14 residues. CDR1 and CDR2 from the germline V gene are MDHEN and SYDVKM. Trimming removed 4 bases from V and 8 bases from J; junction bases left unmatched: 5. CDR3 sequence: CASSSPGTGEKLFF. CDR3 nucleotide sequence: TGTGCCAGCAGTTCGCCCGGGACAGGGGAAAAACTGTTTTTT.

This clonotype has only a few counts. The V call is TRBV7-2, the J call TRBJ2-3; TRBD2 is a possible D gene (5 bases). V dropped 6 bases and J dropped 1 base, with 8 bases sitting between them. Germline CDR1 reads SGHTA; CDR2 reads FQGNSA. This CDR3 is built from 13 residues. The CDR3 region has the DNA TGTGCCAGCAGAAGGCGGGGCACAGATACGCAGTATTTT. It is translated as CASRRRGTDTQYF.

This clonotype was observed a handful of times. The chain combines TRBV12-3 or TRBV12-4 with TRBJ1-1, with 8 bases matching TRBD1. The junction had 5 bases not matched to a gene; V was cut back by 4 bases and J by 1 base. The CDR3 has 15 residues. DNA of the CDR3: TGTGCCAGCAGTTGGACAGGGAAGGGGAACACTGAAGCTTTCTTT. Encoded protein: CASSWTGKGNTEAFF.

In this sample, this clonotype turned up a few times. This chain joins TRBV20-1 and TRBJ2-1, with TRBD2 matching over 7 bases. The CDR3 has 12 residues. Germline CDR1 DFQATT, CDR2 SNEGSKA (reference sequence). Trimming at V came to 3 bases and at J to 7 bases, leaving 3 bases not matched to a gene. The CDR3 reads CSARREINEQFF. In DNA form, the CDR3 reads TGCAGTGCTAGGCGGGAGATTAATGAGCAGTTCTTC.

Points on this clonotype: Likely a read error: the CDR3 ends without its conserved phenylalanine or tryptophan. V and J are TRBV14 and TRBJ1-1, with D possibly matching TRBD1 (5 bases). Germline CDR1 SGHDN, CDR2 FVKESK. Trimming left V 0 bases short and J 8 bases short, with 19 bases between. This CDR3 region has 16 residues. CDR3 in DNA: TGTGCCAGCAGCCAAGATGGGAAGGGGCGAAAGGGGGAAGCTTTCTAT. This encodes CASSQDGKGRKGEAFY.

This clonotype was picked up many times. The genes are TRBV29-1 and TRBJ2-1, with D perhaps matching TRBD1 or TRBD2 (5 bases each). CDR1 is SQVTM, CDR2 ANQGSEA, per germline. The V gene lost 8 bases and the J gene lost 7 bases, with 12 bases spanning the gap. This CDR3 contains 11 residues. Here the CDR3 reads CSPRGANEQFF. The CDR3 bases are TGCAGCCCCCGAGGGGCTAATGAGCAGTTCTTC.

The chain is built from TRBV6-1 and TRBJ2-4, with 7 nucleotides matching TRBD1. V shed 5 bases, J shed 0 bases, and the junction held 4 bases outside the gene matches. CDR1 MNHNS and CDR2 SASEGT come from the germline V gene. This CDR3 spans 15 amino acids. CDR3 sequence (DNA): TGTGCCAGCAGTCGACAGGGCCTAGCCAAAAACATTCAGTACTTC. Translation: CASSRQGLAKNIQYF.

CDR3 coding DNA: TGTGCCAGCAGCCCCATTAGGGCCGAGCAGTACTTC. This codes for CASSPIRAEQYF. J is TRBJ2-7 and V is TRBV11-2, with no clear D. The CDR3 runs to 12 residues. Germline lookup yields CDR1 SGHAT and CDR2 FQNNGV. V was clipped by 5 bases and J by 6 bases, with 11 bases between them.